This T cell receptor (beta chain) was found in a study of T cells in Graves' hyperthyroidism and ophthalmopathy. Study conclusions and caveats: In the analysis, a 13 V-J model separated ophthalmopathy from stable hyperthyroidism.

Diagnostic decisions used clinical symptoms, serum thyroxine and TRAb, thyroid ultrasound and orbital computed tomography. Blood was drawn at first hyperthyroidism diagnosis, before any ophthalmopathy symptoms. TCR beta CDR3 regions were amplified from RNA transcripts. TCR CDR3 regions were first amplified by RT-PCR with HTBI primers. TCRdb itself ran the multiplex PCR reads through MiXCR, one entry per CDR3 protein. The data show around 700,000 distinct CDR3 sequences, around 20% seen once. This clonotype has ten or more counts. Its antigen is not identified. In germline, CDR1 is LGHDT, CDR2 YNNKEL (reference sequence). The CDR3 is 13 residues long. Trimming left V 4 bases short and J 15 bases short, with 16 bases between.

The sample consisted of blood. The chain couples TRBV3-1 to TRBJ1-6; D not resolved. The sequence derives from a woman between 50 and 59 years old with Graves' hyperthyroidism that later progressed to Graves' ophthalmopathy. The CDR3 coding sequence is TGTGCCAGCAGCCCCAAAACGGTGGCAAGCCTCCACTTT. Protein product: CASSPKTVASLHF.